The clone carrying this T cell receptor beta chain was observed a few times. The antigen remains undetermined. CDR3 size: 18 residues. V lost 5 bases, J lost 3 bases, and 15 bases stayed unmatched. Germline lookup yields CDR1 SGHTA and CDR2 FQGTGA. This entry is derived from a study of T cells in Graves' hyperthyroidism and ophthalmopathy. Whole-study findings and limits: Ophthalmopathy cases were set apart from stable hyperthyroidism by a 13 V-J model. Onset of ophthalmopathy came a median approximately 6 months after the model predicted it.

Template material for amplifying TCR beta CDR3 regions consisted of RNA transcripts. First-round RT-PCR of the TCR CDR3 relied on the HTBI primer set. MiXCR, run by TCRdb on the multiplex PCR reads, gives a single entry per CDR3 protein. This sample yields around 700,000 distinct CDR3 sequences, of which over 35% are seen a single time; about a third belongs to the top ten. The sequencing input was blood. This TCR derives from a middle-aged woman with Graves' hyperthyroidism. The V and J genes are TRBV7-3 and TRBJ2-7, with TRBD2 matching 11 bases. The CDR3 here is CASSPPGLAAPPFYEQYF. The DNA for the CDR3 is TGTGCCAGCAGCCCGCCGGGACTAGCGGCCCCCCCGTTCTACGAGCAGTACTTC.